The 3 T cell receptor beta chains given below trace back to one sample, sequenced in a study of blood T cell repertoires in COVID-19. Here immunoSEQ multiplex PCR was the method, and the copy in TCRdb shows in-frame clones only, minus some. The data show some 230,000 clones, about 88% seen once. Specimen: peripheral blood. Source of these receptors: a woman in her forties or fifties with COVID-19, enrolled during active disease.

This clone was seen once. The rearrangement links TRBV5-8 to TRBJ2-2; a possible D gene is TRBD1 (6 bases). The CDR3 runs 15 residues. V was cut by 4 bases and J by 2 bases, with 12 bases left in between. The germline V gene has CDR1 SGHTS and CDR2 YDEGEE. The CDR3 region has the DNA TGTGCCAGCAGCCTCGTAGGGGGAAACACCGGGGAGCTGTTTTTT. Its translation is CASSLVGGNTGELFF.

This chain links TRBV10-3 with TRBJ1-1; D ambiguous. The length of the CDR3 is 12 residues. CDR1 and CDR2 from the germline V gene are ENHRY and SYGVKD. V lost 6 bases and J lost 4, with 9 bases in between. CDR3 in amino acids: CAIREQITEAFF. As DNA, the CDR3 is TGTGCCATCAGGGAACAGATCACTGAAGCTTTCTTT.

The V call is TRBV10-1, the J call TRBJ1-1; D remains ambiguous. Germline V gives CDR1 WNHNN, CDR2 SYGVQD (reference sequence). This CDR3 comprises 13 residues. Trimming left V 3 bases short and J 1 base short, with 6 bases between. CDR3 DNA sequence: TGCGCCAGCAGTGACGCCAGGAACACTGAAGCTTTCTTT. Translating gives CASSDARNTEAFF.